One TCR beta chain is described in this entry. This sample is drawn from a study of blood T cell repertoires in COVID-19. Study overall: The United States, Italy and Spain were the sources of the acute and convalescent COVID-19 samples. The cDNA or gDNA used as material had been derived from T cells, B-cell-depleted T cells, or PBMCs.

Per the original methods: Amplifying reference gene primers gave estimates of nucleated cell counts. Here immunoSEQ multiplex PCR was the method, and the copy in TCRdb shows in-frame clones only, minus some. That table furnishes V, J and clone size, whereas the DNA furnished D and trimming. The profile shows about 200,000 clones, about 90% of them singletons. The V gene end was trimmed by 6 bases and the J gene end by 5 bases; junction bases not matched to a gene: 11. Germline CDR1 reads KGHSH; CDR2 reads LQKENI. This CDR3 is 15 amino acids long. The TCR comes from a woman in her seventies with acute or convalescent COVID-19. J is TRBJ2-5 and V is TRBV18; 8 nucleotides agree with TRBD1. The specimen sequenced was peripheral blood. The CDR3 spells CASSPTGVIGETQYF. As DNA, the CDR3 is TGTGCCAGCTCCCCGACAGGGGTAATCGGTGAGACCCAGTACTTC.